A single sample gave rise to the 24 T cell receptor beta chains below, sequenced in a study of graft-versus-host responses after intestinal transplantation. What these receptors recognize is not known. Data came from immunoSEQ multiplex PCR; TCRdb stores just in-frame clones and leaves some out. The table includes about 88,000 clones, over 90% detected once. This specimen consisted of unstimulated CD4+ T cells sorted from spleen or lymph node cells, obtained before transplant. These receptors were collected from a human donor who was the organ donor for an intestinal transplant.

V is TRBV5-6 and J is TRBJ1-1; possible D gene TRBD1, 6 bases. V was pared by 4 bases and J by 5 bases, with 18 bases between. CDR3 length equals 15 residues. Germline V CDR1 and CDR2: SGHDT, YYEEEE. CDR3 sequence reads: CASSRIDRLGTEAFF. The CDR3 DNA reads as TGTGCCAGCAGCAGGATAGACAGGCTGGGGACTGAAGCTTTCTTT.

The chain employs TRBV5-1 and TRBJ1-1; tentative D call: TRBD1 (6 bases). CDR1 and CDR2 from the germline V gene are SGHRS and YFSETQ. The CDR3 contains 15 residues. The V end was cut by 4 bases, the J end by 5 bases, with 18 bases between. CDR3 nucleotide sequence: TGCGCCAGCAGCCCACTGACAGGTGGGTCGACTGAAGCTTTCTTT. Translated, it gives CASSPLTGGSTEAFF.

CDR3 sequence reads: CASSPLTTGRFSYEQYF. The CDR3 nucleotides are TGTGCCAGCAGTCCCTTGACAACGGGGCGCTTTTCCTACGAGCAGTACTTC. The chain links TRBV28 to TRBJ2-7, with D perhaps being TRBD1 or TRBD2 (5 bases each). CDR3 length: 17 residues. Trimming cost V 5 bases and J 1 base, with 21 bases left between them. The germline V gene has CDR1 MDHEN and CDR2 SYDVKM.

This chain joins TRBV18 and TRBJ2-1, with 11 bases that match TRBD2. Per germline, CDR1 KGHSH and CDR2 LQKENI. The CDR3 is made up of 17 amino acids. V gave up 6 bases and J gave up 0 bases; unmatched junction bases: 7. CDR3 in DNA: TGTGCCAGCTCCCCTGGGACTAGCGGATTCTCCTACAATGAGCAGTTCTTC. Translated, it gives CASSPGTSGFSYNEQFF.

V gene TRBV29-1 combines with J gene TRBJ2-2; unclear D gene. Trimming removed 7 bases at V and 1 base at J, with 10 bases between. The CDR3 is made up of 13 amino acids. From germline, CDR1 is SQVTM and CDR2 ANQGSEA. The CDR3 reads CSAPRQNTGELFF. The CDR3 DNA reads as TGCAGCGCCCCGAGACAGAACACCGGGGAGCTGTTTTTT.

The chain joins TRBV6-1 to TRBJ1-2; no firm D call. The germline CDR1 and CDR2 sequences are MNHNS and SASEGT. The germline V and J ends were trimmed by 6 bases and 5 bases, with 13 bases remaining between them. CDR3 length equals 13 residues. For the CDR3, the DNA is TGTGCCAGCAGCGCGGGTCATGCGTATGGCTACACCTTC. Its translation is CASSAGHAYGYTF.

The rearrangement uses TRBV5-1 and TRBJ2-7; a possible D gene is TRBD1 (6 bases). Germline CDR1 SGHRS, CDR2 YFSETQ. V lost 6 bases, J lost 1 base, and 11 bases lay in between. The CDR3 length is 13 residues. CDR3 protein: CASTSTGSYEQYF. CDR3 sequence (DNA): TGCGCCAGCACCTCCACAGGGTCCTACGAGCAGTACTTC.

The chain is built from TRBV5-4 and TRBJ1-3; possibly TRBD1 for D (6 bases). V dropped 4 bases and J dropped 2 bases, with 10 bases sitting between them. Germline V gene sequence: CDR1 SGHNT, CDR2 YYREEE (reference sequence). The CDR3 runs to 14 residues. The CDR3 sequence: CASSVAGAGNTIYF. Here the CDR3 DNA reads TGTGCCAGCAGCGTAGCAGGGGCTGGAAACACCATATATTTT.

This clone has just one count. The rearrangement links TRBV2 to TRBJ2-3; 8 nucleotides align to TRBD1. The CDR3 runs to 15 residues. Trimming cost V 3 bases and J 1 base; bases outside gene matches: 3. The V gene's germline CDR1 is SNHLY and CDR2 FYNNEI. The CDR3 region has the DNA TGTGCCAGCAGTGATGGGACAGGCGGCACAGATACGCAGTATTTT. It translates to CASSDGTGGTDTQYF.

CDR3 nucleotide sequence: TGTGCCAGCACACAGGGGGGCAAGTATGTTGAAAAACTGTTTTTT. Its protein is CASTQGGKYVEKLFF. The chain links TRBV28 to TRBJ1-4; 8 nucleotides agree with TRBD1. Germline V CDR1 and CDR2: MDHEN, SYDVKM. J lost 7 bases, V lost 7 bases, and 11 bases had no gene match. CDR3 size: 15 residues.

As to this clone: Other DNA variants within this sample encode the same CDR3. This chain joins TRBV28 and TRBJ1-2; no clear D. V shed 4 bases and J shed 3 bases, with 15 bases lying between them. The CDR3 has 15 residues. The germline CDR1 and CDR2 sequences are MDHEN and SYDVKM. CDR3 nucleotides: TGTGCCAGCAGTTCGAGGGCTTCCGCTCACTATGGCTACACCTTC. It is translated as CASSSRASAHYGYTF.

The rearrangement uses TRBV2 and TRBJ1-3; TRBD1 is a possible D gene (6 bases). The V and J ends lost 6 bases and 4 bases respectively, with 10 bases between them. Germline-derived CDR1 and CDR2 are SNHLY and FYNNEI. This CDR3 comprises 13 residues. The CDR3 DNA is TGTGCCAGCAGACAGGGTGAAGGAAACACCATATATTTT. It is translated as CASRQGEGNTIYF.

The chain uses TRBV9 and TRBJ1-2; D is unclear. Germline CDR1 is SGDLS and CDR2 is YYNGEE. This CDR3 is 15 amino acids long. Trimming removed 0 bases at V and 0 bases at J, with 9 bases between. The chain's CDR3 is CASSVEAAANYGYTF. CDR3 coding DNA: TGTGCCAGCAGCGTAGAGGCGGCAGCTAACTATGGCTACACCTTC.

This chain connects TRBV27 to TRBJ1-6; tentative D call: TRBD1 (5 bases). Germline CDR1 and CDR2: MNHEY and SMNVEV (reference sequence). The V and J ends lost 5 bases and 0 bases respectively, with 11 bases between them. The CDR3 has 16 amino acids. CDR3 coding DNA: TGTGCCAGCAGTGTCTCCGGGGGCTCCTATAATTCACCCCTCCACTTT. It codes for CASSVSGGSYNSPLHF.

The gene calls are TRBV2 and TRBJ1-2; 9 bases are a match to TRBD1. The CDR3 length is 18 residues. With V trimmed by 3 bases and J by 0 bases, 11 bases remained unmatched. Germline V gene sequence: CDR1 SNHLY, CDR2 FYNNEI. CDR3 nucleotides: TGTGCCAGCAGTGAGCCGGTGGACAGGGGATCGACTAACTATGGCTACACCTTC. It encodes CASSEPVDRGSTNYGYTF.

This clone was recorded only once. The chain employs TRBV18 and TRBJ1-1, with D possibly TRBD1 on 6 matching bases. Per germline, CDR1 KGHSH and CDR2 LQKENI. CDR3 length: 15 amino acids. Between the trimmed V and J ends, which lost 3 bases and 6 bases, there was a span of 17 bases. Written as DNA, the CDR3 is TGTGCCAGCTCACCTGTGTCGGGGGGGGCCGCTGAAGCTTTCTTT. It translates to CASSPVSGGAAEAFF.

The CDR3 DNA reads TGCAGCGGAAAGGGGGGGAAACAGGGATCAGGGAACACTGAAGCTTTCTTT. As protein: CSGKGGKQGSGNTEAFF. The rearrangement uses TRBV29-1 and TRBJ1-1; possible D gene TRBD1, 6 bases. Deletions cut 7 bases from V and 1 base from J, with 25 bases between. Germline values: CDR1 SQVTM, CDR2 ANQGSEA. The CDR3 consists of 17 residues.

The chain combines TRBV5-1 with TRBJ2-1; TRBD2 aligns across 15 bases. The CDR3 extends over 17 amino acids. Germline loops: CDR1 SGHRS, CDR2 YFSETQ. V trimming: 2 bases; J trimming: 4 bases; junction bases outside the gene matches: 4. The CDR3 reads CASSLSGTSGRYNEQFF. The CDR3, as DNA: TGCGCCAGCAGCTTATCCGGGACTAGCGGGAGGTACAATGAGCAGTTCTTC.

This clone is a singleton in its sample. The CDR3 DNA follows: TGTGCCATCAGTGAGGGGACAGGGGGCTTTAGCAATCAGCCCCAGCATTTT. Protein: CAISEGTGGFSNQPQHF. The V gene is TRBV10-3, the J gene TRBJ1-5; TRBD1 matches at 12 bases. With V trimmed by 2 bases and J by 0 bases, 2 bases remained unmatched. Germline assignment: CDR1 ENHRY and CDR2 SYGVKD. This CDR3 is built from 17 residues.

The V gene is TRBV10-3, the J gene TRBJ1-2; D perhaps matches TRBD1 (5 bases). The CDR3 runs 13 residues. Germline values: CDR1 ENHRY, CDR2 SYGVKD. V was trimmed by 7 bases and J by 3 bases, leaving 12 bases between them. Written as DNA, the CDR3 is TGTGCCATCAACCAGGGTGGGGACTATGGCTACACCTTC. Residues: CAINQGGDYGYTF.

The chain links TRBV19 to TRBJ2-2; 12 positions match TRBD1. The V gene's germline CDR1 is LNHDA and CDR2 SQIVND (reference sequence). Unmatched junction bases numbered 11, after V lost 11 bases and J lost 4 bases. The CDR3 is made up of 16 amino acids. The CDR3 DNA sequence: TGTGCCGATCGCTCGGGACAGGGGGCGGCCACCGGGGAGCTGTTTTTT. Translation: CADRSGQGAATGELFF.

V usage is TRBV29-1 and J usage is TRBJ1-2; no definite D call. CDR3 length: 11 residues. Germline CDR1 reads SQVTM; CDR2 reads ANQGSEA. Trimming removed 4 bases at V and 7 bases at J, with 10 bases between. The CDR3 here is CSVGEGIGYTF. The CDR3 nucleotides read TGCAGCGTTGGAGAGGGAATTGGCTACACCTTC.

The rearrangement links TRBV27 to TRBJ1-1; tentative D call: TRBD1 (5 bases). Trimming pared 0 bases from V and 5 bases from J, leaving 7 bases between. Germline V gives CDR1 MNHEY, CDR2 SMNVEV (reference sequence). This CDR3 spans 13 amino acids. The CDR3 DNA follows: TGTGCCAGCAGTTTATCGGGGGGAACTGAAGCTTTCTTT. Its protein product is CASSLSGGTEAFF.

The chain has TRBV28 and TRBJ2-1; 9 bases align to TRBD1. Germline V gives CDR1 MDHEN, CDR2 SYDVKM. J was trimmed by 12 bases and V by 6 bases; bases with no gene match: 6. This CDR3 has 12 residues. CDR3 region: CASRQPGQGQFF. The CDR3 coding sequence is TGTGCCAGCAGGCAACCGGGACAGGGGCAGTTCTTC.